This section outlines one TCR beta chain sequence together with its context. What it binds is unknown. These data come from a study of cytomegalovirus exposure and HLA in healthy donors. Vbeta (60) and Jbeta (13) primers were used in the PCR. Repertoires were generated with immunoSEQ multiplex PCR, while TCRdb's copy carries only in-frame clones and drops some. The table records around 90,000 clones, about three fifths of them present only once. CDR1 is MNHEY and CDR2 is SMNVEV in the germline V gene (reference sequence). The CDR3 is made up of 11 amino acids. V was shortened by 5 bases and J by 2 bases, with 4 bases between the two germline ends. Findings and caveats of the study: Earlier results showed most TCR beta V segments being productive about 87% or about 30% of the time. A missense DCLRE1C variant was associated with V- and J-gene trimming of TCR beta chains in a later analysis, and an independent cohort replicated the association. As a later analysis showed, several of the most significant clusters appeared to be linked to common viral pathogens. A classifier reportedly called cytomegalovirus status with high sensitivity and specificity.

The sample taken for sequencing was PBMCs. The rearrangement joins TRBV27 to TRBJ2-7; D not resolved. The clonotype originates from a woman aged 25 to 39 in good health and CMV-seropositive. CDR3 sequence reads: CASSTPYEQYF. The CDR3 bases are TGTGCCAGCAGTACTCCCTACGAGCAGTACTTC.